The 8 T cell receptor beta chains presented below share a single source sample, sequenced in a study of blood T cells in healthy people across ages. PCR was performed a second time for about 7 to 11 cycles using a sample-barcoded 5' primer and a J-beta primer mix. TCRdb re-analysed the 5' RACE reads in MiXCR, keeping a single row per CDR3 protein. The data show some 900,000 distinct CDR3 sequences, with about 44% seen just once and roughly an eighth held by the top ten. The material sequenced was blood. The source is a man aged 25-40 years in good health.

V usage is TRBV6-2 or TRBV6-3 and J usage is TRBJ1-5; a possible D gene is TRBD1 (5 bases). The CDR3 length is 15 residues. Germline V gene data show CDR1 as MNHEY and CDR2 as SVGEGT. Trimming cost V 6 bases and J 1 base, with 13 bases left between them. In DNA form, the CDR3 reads TGTGCCAGCAGCAAAGAGGGGTTCAGCAATCAGCCCCAGCATTTT. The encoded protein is CASSKEGFSNQPQHF.

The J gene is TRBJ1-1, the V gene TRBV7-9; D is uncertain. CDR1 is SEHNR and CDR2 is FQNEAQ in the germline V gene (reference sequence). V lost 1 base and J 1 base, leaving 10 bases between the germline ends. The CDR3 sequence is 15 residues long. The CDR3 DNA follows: TGTGCCAGCAGCTTAGACTGGGAGACGAACACTGAAGCTTTCTTT. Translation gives CASSLDWETNTEAFF.

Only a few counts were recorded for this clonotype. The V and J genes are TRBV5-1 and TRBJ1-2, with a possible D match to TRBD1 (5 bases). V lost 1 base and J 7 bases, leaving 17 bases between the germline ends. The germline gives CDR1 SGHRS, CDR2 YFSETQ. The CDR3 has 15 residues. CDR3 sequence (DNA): TGCGCCAGCAGCTTGCTGGGACGGGCTTCGGGTGGCTACACCTTC. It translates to CASSLLGRASGGYTF.

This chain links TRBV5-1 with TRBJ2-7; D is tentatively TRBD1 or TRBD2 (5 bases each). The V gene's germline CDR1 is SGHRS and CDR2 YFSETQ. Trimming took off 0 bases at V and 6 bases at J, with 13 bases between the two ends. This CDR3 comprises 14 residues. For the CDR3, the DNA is TGCGCCAGCAGCTTGGAGGCTAGTGGGACCGAGCAGTACTTC. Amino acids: CASSLEASGTEQYF.

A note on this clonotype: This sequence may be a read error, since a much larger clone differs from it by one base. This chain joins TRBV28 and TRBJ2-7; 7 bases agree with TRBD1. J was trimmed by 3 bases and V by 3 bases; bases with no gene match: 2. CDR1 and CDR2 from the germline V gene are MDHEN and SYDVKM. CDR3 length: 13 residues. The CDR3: CASSFGQDYEQYF. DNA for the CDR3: TGTGCCAGCAGTTTCGGACAGGACTACGAGCAGTACTTC. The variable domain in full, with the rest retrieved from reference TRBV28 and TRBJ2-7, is DVKVTQSSRYLVKRTGEKVFLECVQDMDHENMFWYRQDPGLGLRLIYFSYDVKMKEKGDIPEGYSVSREKKERFSLILESASTNQTSMYLCASSFGQDYEQYFGPGTRLTVT.

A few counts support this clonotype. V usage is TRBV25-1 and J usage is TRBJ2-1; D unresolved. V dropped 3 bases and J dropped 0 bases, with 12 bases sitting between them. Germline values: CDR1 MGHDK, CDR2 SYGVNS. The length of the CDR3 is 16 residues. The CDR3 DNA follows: TGTGCCAGCAGTGACCCCGCCCAGACCTCCTACAATGAGCAGTTCTTC. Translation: CASSDPAQTSYNEQFF.

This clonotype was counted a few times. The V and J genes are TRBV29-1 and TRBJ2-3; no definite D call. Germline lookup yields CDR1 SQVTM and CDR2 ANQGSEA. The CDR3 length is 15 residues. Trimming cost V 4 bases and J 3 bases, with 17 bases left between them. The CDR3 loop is CSVAIPTLMTDTQYF. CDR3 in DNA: TGCAGCGTTGCAATCCCTACGCTTATGACAGATACGCAGTATTTT.

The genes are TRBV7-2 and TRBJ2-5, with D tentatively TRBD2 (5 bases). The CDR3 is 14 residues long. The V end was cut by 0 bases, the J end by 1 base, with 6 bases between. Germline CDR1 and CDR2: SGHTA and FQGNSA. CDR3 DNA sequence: TGTGCCAGCAGCTTAGCGCTAGCCCAAGAGACCCAGTACTTC. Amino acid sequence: CASSLALAQETQYF.